Presented here are 9 T cell receptor beta chains from one specimen sequenced in a study of neurological immune-mediated disorders. TCRdb re-called the 5' RACE reads through MiXCR, storing one row per CDR3 protein. The profile shows fewer than 35,000 distinct CDR3 sequences, around 3.2% of them singletons. The sample taken for sequencing was PBMCs. These receptors all stem from a woman in her thirties with multiple sclerosis.

This clonotype was counted ten times or more. This chain uses TRBV7-3 with TRBJ2-5, with 7 bases that match TRBD2. V gave up 6 bases and J gave up 2 bases; unmatched junction bases: 9. Germline assignment: CDR1 SGHTA and CDR2 FQGTGA. The CDR3 contains 15 residues. Here the CDR3 reads CASSQSGEPQETQYF. The CDR3 nucleotides read TGTGCCAGCAGTCAAAGCGGGGAGCCACAAGAGACCCAGTACTTC.

This clonotype has at least ten counts. The V and J genes are TRBV7-3 and TRBJ2-5; 9 bases map to TRBD2. CDR1 is SGHTA and CDR2 is FQGTGA in the germline V gene. CDR3 size: 15 residues. V was pared by 1 base and J by 2 bases, with 2 bases of the junction left unmatched. The CDR3 loop is CASSLMRGGQETQYF. In DNA form, the CDR3 reads TGTGCCAGCAGCTTAATGCGGGGGGGTCAAGAGACCCAGTACTTC.

This clonotype was counted at least ten times. V gene TRBV4-1 combines with J gene TRBJ2-3, with D perhaps matching TRBD1 (5 bases). The CDR3 spans 16 residues. Trimming took 0 bases from V and 3 from J, leaving 13 bases between them. Per germline, CDR1 MGHRA and CDR2 YSYEKL. The CDR3 here is CASSQDPQGTTDTQYF. DNA of the CDR3: TGCGCCAGCAGCCAAGATCCCCAGGGCACAACAGATACGCAGTATTTT.

This clonotype has ten or more counts. The rearrangement uses TRBV6-1 and TRBJ1-2; D unclear. Germline lookup yields CDR1 MNHNS and CDR2 SASEGT. Trimming pared 10 bases from V and 7 bases from J, leaving 10 bases between. This CDR3 has 10 amino acids. The CDR3 bases are TGTGCCACCAACCGGGGTGGCTACACCTTC. Translated, it gives CATNRGGYTF.

This clonotype showed up many times. The V and J genes are TRBV7-2 and TRBJ2-1; 10 nucleotides agree with TRBD2. From germline, CDR1 is SGHTA and CDR2 FQGNSA. V dropped 2 bases and J dropped 7; count of bases not matched to a gene: 8. This CDR3 has 16 amino acids. The CDR3 bases are TGTGCCAGCAGCTTATCTCCTAGCGGGAGTCGGAATGAGCAGTTCTTC. Translating it yields CASSLSPSGSRNEQFF. Looking up the rest from reference TRBV7-2 and TRBJ2-1 gives the full variable domain: GAGVSQSPSNKVTEKGKDVELRCDPISGHTALYWYRQSLGQGLEFLIYFQGNSAPDKSGLPSDRFSAERTGGSVSTLTIQRTQQEDSAVYLCASSLSPSGSRNEQFFGPGTRLTVL.

This clonotype has ten or more counts. The chain couples TRBV12-3 or TRBV12-4 to TRBJ1-1, with D possibly being TRBD1 (5 bases). V lost 6 bases to trimming and J lost 3 bases, with 17 bases between them. This CDR3 has 15 amino acids. In DNA form, the CDR3 reads TGTGCCAGCAGCCTTGCGGGGGAGGCAGACACTGAAGCTTTCTTT. The encoded protein is CASSLAGEADTEAFF.

Many counts were recorded for this clonotype. This chain joins TRBV7-9 and TRBJ2-5; TRBD1 matches at 7 bases. J lost 1 base, V lost 5 bases, and 10 bases had no gene match. The CDR3 contains 16 residues. CDR1 and CDR2 from the germline V gene are SEHNR and FQNEAQ (reference sequence). The CDR3 nucleotides read TGTGCCAGCAGCCCCGGAGGTGGGACAGTCCAAGAGACCCAGTACTTC. This codes for CASSPGGGTVQETQYF.

This clonotype was counted at least ten times. The chain uses TRBV5-1 and TRBJ1-1; TRBD1 agrees at 11 bases. The germline V gene has CDR1 SGHRS and CDR2 YFSETQ. The CDR3 covers 15 residues. J gave up 3 bases and V 4 bases, and 5 bases lay outside the gene matches. The CDR3 sequence: CASSRGQGADTEAFF. The DNA of the CDR3 is TGCGCCAGCAGCAGAGGACAGGGGGCCGACACTGAAGCTTTCTTT.

This clonotype was seen only a few times. The CDR3 ends on some other residue instead of the conserved phenylalanine or tryptophan, so this is likely a read error. The chain employs TRBV15 and TRBJ1-2; D is undetermined. Germline V gene data show CDR1 as LNHNV and CDR2 as YYDKDF (reference sequence). V lost 0 bases and J 8 bases, leaving 10 bases between the germline ends. The CDR3 consists of 13 residues. The CDR3 loop is CATSRDLGQGYTN. CDR3 bases: TGTGCCACCAGCAGAGACCTTGGGCAAGGCTACACCAAC.